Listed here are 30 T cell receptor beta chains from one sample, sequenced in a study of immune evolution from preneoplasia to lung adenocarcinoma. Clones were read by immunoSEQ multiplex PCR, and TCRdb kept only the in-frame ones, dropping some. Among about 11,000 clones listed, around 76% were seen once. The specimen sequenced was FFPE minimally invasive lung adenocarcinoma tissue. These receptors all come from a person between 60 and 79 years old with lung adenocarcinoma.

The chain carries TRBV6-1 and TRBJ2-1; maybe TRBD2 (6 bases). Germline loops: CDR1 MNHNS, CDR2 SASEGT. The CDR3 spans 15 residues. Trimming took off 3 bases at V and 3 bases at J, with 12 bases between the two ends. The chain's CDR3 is CASSELRGFYNEQFF. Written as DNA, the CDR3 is TGTGCCAGCAGTGAGTTACGGGGGTTCTACAATGAGCAGTTCTTC.

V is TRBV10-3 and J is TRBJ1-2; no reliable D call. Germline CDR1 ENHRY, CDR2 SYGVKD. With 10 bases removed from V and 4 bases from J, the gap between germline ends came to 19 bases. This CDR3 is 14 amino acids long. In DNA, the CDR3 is TGTGCCACCAAATCAACTGCCGAAAGCTATGGCTACACCTTC. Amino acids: CATKSTAESYGYTF.

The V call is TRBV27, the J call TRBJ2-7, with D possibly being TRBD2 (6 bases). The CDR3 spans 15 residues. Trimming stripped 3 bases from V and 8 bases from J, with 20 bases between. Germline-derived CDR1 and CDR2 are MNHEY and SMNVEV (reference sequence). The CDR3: CASSFGGQGQGQQYF. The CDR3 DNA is TGTGCCAGCAGTTTCGGAGGGCAGGGCCAAGGGCAGCAGTACTTC.

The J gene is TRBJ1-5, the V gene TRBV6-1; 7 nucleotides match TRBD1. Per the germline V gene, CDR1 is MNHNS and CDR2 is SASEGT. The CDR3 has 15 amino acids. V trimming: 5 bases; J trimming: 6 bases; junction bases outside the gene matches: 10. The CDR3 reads CASSNPQGGFQPQHF. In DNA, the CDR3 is TGTGCCAGCAGTAACCCTCAGGGGGGGTTTCAGCCCCAGCATTTT.

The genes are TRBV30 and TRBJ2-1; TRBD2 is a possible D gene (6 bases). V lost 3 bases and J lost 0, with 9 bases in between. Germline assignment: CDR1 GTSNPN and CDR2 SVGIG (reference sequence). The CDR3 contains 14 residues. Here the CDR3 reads CAWRLADSYNEQFF. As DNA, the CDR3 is TGTGCCTGGAGGTTAGCGGACTCCTACAATGAGCAGTTCTTC.

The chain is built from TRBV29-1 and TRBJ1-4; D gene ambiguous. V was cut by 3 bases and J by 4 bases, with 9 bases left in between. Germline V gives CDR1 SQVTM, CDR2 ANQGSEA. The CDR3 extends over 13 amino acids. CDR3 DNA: TGCAGCGTTGAGGAGGGTAGTAATGAAAAACTGTTTTTT. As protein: CSVEEGSNEKLFF.

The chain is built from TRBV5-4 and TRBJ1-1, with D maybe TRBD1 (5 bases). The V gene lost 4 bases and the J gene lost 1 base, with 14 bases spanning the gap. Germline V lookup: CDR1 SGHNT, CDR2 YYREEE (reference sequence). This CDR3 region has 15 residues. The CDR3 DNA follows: TGTGCCAGCAGCCCCCTGGCAGGGTGGAACACTGAAGCTTTCTTT. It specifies CASSPLAGWNTEAFF.

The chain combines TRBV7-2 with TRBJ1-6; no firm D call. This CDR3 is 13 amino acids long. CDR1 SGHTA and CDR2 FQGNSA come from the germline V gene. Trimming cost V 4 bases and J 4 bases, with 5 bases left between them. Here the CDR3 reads CASSSIYNSPLHF. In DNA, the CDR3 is TGTGCCAGCAGCTCGATTTATAATTCACCCCTCCACTTT.

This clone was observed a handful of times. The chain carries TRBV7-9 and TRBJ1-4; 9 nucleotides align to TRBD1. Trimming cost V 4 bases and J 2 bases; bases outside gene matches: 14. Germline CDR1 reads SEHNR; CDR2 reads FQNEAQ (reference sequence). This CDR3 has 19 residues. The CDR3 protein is CASSSRPGQGLMTNEKLFF. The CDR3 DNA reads TGTGCCAGCAGCTCCCGACCGGGACAGGGTTTGATGACTAATGAAAAACTGTTTTTT.

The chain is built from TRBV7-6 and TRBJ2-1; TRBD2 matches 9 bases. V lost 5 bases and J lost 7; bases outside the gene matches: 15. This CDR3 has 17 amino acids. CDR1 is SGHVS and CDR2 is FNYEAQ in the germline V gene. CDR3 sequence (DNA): TGTGCCAGCAGCCCATGGGGTGGGGTAGCGGGAGCTAATGAGCAGTTCTTC. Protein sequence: CASSPWGGVAGANEQFF.

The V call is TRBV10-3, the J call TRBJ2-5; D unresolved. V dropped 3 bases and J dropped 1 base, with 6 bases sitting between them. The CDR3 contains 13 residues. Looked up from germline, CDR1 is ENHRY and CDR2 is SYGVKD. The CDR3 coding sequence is TGTGCCATCAGTGACAGGTCCCAAGAGACCCAGTACTTC. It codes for CAISDRSQETQYF.

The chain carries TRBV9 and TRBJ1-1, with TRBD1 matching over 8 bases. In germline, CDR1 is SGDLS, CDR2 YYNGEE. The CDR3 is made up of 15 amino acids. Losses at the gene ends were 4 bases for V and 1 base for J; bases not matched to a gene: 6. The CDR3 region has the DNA TGTGCCAGCAGCTTTTGGGACAGGCCGAACACTGAAGCTTTCTTT. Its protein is CASSFWDRPNTEAFF.

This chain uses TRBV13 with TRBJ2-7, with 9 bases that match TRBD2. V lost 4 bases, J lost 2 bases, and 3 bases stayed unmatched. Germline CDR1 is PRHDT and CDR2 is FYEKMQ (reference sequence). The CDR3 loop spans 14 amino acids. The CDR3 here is CASSSAGGPYEQYF. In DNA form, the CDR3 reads TGTGCCAGCAGCTCAGCGGGAGGCCCCTACGAGCAGTACTTC.

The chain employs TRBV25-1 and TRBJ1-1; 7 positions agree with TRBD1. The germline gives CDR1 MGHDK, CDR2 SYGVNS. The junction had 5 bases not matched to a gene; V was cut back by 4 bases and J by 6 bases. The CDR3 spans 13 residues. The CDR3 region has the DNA TGTGCCAGCAGTGGGGCCGGACAGGCTGAAGCTTTCTTT. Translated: CASSGAGQAEAFF.

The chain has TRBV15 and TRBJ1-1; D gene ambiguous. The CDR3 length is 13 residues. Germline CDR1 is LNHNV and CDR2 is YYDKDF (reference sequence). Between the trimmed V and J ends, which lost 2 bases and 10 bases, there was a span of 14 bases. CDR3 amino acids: CATSRTAIEGAFF. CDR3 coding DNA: TGTGCCACCAGCAGAACCGCTATCGAAGGAGCTTTCTTT.

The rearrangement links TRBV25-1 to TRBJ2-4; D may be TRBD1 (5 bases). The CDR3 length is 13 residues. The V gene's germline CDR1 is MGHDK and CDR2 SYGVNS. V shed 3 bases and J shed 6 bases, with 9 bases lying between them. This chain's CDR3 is CASSDPGRNIQYF. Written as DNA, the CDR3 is TGTGCCAGCAGTGACCCAGGGCGAAACATTCAGTACTTC.

The CDR3 reads CASSPPGGQGAEQYF. The CDR3 coding sequence is TGTGCCAGCAGCCCCCCGGGGGGACAGGGAGCCGAGCAGTACTTC. This sequence joins TRBV7-9 and TRBJ2-7; 9 bases match TRBD1. V lost 5 bases and J lost 6; bases outside the gene matches: 11. Germline V gene sequence: CDR1 SEHNR, CDR2 FQNEAQ (reference sequence). The CDR3 contains 15 residues.

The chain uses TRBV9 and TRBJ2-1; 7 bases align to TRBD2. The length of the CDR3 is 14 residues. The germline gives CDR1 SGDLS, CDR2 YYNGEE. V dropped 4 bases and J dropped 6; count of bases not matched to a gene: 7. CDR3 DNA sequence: TGTGCCAGCAGCTCGAGGGGAGGGGTCAATGAGCAGTTCTTC. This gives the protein CASSSRGGVNEQFF. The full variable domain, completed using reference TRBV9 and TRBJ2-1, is DSGVTQTPKHLITATGQRVTLRCSPRSGDLSVYWYQQSLDQGLQFLIQYYNGEERAKGNILERFSAQQFPDLHSELNLSSLELGDSALYFCASSSRGGVNEQFFGPGTRLTVL.

The CDR3 region has the DNA TGCGCCAGCAGCCAGGGGGGACTAGCGGGGCAAGAGACCCAGTACTTC. Translating gives CASSQGGLAGQETQYF. J is TRBJ2-5 and V is TRBV4-3; 13 bases are shared with TRBD2. The V gene end was trimmed by 3 bases and the J gene end by 2 bases; junction bases not matched to a gene: 3. The germline gives CDR1 LGHNA, CDR2 YSLEER. There are 16 residues in the CDR3.

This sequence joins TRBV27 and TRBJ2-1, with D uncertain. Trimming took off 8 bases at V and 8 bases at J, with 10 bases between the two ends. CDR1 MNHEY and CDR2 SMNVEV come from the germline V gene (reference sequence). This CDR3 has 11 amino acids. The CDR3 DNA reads TGTGCCAGCGTTCAACGTCATGAGCAGTTCTTC. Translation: CASVQRHEQFF.

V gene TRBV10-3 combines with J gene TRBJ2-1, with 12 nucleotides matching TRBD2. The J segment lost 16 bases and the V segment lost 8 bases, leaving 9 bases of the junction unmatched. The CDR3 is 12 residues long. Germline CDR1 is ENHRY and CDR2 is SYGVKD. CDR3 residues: CAIETSGGRFFF. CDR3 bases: TGTGCCATCGAAACTAGCGGGGGGAGGTTTTTCTTC.

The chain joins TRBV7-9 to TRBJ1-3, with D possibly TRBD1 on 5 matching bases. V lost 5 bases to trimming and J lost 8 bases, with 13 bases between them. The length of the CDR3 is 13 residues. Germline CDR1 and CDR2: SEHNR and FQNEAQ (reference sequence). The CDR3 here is CASSRDAGDTIYF. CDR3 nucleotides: TGTGCCAGCAGCCGGGATGCGGGGGACACCATATATTTT.

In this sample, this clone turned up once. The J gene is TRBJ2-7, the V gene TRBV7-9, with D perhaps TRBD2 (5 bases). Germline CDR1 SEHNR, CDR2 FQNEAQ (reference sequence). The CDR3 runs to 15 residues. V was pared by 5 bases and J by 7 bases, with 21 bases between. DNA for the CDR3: TGTGCCAGCAGCCCACTAGGGATATTCAGAGGGGAGCAGTACTTC. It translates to CASSPLGIFRGEQYF.

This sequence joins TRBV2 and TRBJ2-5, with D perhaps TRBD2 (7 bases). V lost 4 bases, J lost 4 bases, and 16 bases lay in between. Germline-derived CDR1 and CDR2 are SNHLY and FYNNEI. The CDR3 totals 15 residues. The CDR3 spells CASSGAEGGIETQYF. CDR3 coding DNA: TGTGCCAGCAGTGGGGCCGAGGGGGGGATAGAGACCCAGTACTTC.

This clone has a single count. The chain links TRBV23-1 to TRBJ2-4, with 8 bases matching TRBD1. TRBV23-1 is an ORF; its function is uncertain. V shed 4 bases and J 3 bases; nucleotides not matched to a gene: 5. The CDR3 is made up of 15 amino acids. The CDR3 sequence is CASSPKDRGKNIQYF. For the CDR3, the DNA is TGCGCCAGCAGTCCGAAAGACAGGGGCAAAAACATTCAGTACTTC.

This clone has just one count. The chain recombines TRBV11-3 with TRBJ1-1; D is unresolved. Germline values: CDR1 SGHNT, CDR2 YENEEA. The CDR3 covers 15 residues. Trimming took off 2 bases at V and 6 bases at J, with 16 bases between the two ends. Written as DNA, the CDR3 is TGTGCCAGCAGCTTAACCCCGGTCCCTCGGCCTGAAGCTTTCTTT. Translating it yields CASSLTPVPRPEAFF.

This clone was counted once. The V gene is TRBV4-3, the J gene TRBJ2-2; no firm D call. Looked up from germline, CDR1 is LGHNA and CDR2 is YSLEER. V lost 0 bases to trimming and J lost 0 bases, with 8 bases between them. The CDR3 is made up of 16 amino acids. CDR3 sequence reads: CASSQDMPSNTGELFF. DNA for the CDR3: TGCGCCAGCAGCCAAGATATGCCCTCGAACACCGGGGAGCTGTTTTTT.

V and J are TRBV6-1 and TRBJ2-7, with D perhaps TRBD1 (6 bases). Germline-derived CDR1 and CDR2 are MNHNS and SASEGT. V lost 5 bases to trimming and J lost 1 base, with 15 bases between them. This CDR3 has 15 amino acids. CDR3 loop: CASSKGRQDSYEQYF. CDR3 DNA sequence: TGTGCCAGCAGTAAAGGGAGACAGGATTCCTACGAGCAGTACTTC.

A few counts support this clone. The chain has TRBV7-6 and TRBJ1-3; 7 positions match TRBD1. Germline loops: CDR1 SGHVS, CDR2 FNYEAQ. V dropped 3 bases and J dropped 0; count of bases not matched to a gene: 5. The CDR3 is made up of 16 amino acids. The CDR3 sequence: CASSLGTDNSGNTIYF. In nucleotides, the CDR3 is TGTGCCAGCAGCTTGGGGACAGATAACTCTGGAAACACCATATATTTT.

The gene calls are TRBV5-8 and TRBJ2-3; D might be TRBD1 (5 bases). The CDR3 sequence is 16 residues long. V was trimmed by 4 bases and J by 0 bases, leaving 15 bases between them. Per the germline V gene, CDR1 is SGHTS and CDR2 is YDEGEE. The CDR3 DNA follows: TGTGCCAGCAGCCGTAAGCAGGGCGCCAGCACAGATACGCAGTATTTT. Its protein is CASSRKQGASTDTQYF.